This T cell receptor beta chain was identified in a study of blood T cell repertoires in COVID-19. This clone was observed a few times. Measured with immunoSEQ multiplex PCR; TCRdb has only the in-frame clones, and not every one. This sample has 150,000 to 200,000 clones, with 84% found just once. Germline V gene lookup returns CDR1 WNHNN and CDR2 SYGVQD (reference sequence). The CDR3 length is 13 residues. Losses at the gene ends were 6 bases for V and 7 bases for J; bases not matched to a gene: 3. The clonotype was recovered from a woman aged 25 to 45 who had been exposed to COVID-19. The sequencing sample was made of PBMCs or T cells enriched from blood (not recorded which). The chain couples TRBV10-1 to TRBJ1-6, with 7 bases identical to TRBD1. The CDR3 DNA reads TGCGCCAGCAGCGACAGGGTCAATTCACCCCTCCACTTT. It codes for CASSDRVNSPLHF.